The following is a T cell receptor beta chain sequence with its context. Its antigen is still unknown. No much larger clone is present one base from it, and per-base qualities are unavailable. TCR CDR3 regions were amplified from genomic DNA by multiplex PCR using the deep immunoSEQ assay. Genomic DNA extracted from each cell subset was distributed evenly over all wells of several immunoSEQ 96-well plates, and each plate served as one replicate. For sorted subsets, each replicate PCR was loaded with 200 to 250 ng genomic DNA, equivalent to 30,000 or so T cell genomes. Purified libraries were measured with a Qubit 3.0 fluorometer, size-checked on a Bioanalyzer 2100, and measured again with the KAPA Library Quantification kit. Each immunoSEQ 96-well plate was sequenced on its own single-read 150-cycle Illumina NextSeq 550 flow cell. In the authors' own workflow: Because the immunoSEQ output included only junctional sequences and no quality scores, the filtering could not be the same as the filtering used for full-length reads. To assign V/J genes and CDR3, sequences were annotated using PyIR, a Python wrapper for IgBLAST v1.9, with IMGT germline references. Any read was removed if the V/J assignment was weak (E-value above 1e-6), the CDR3 was missing, or the read contained stop codons, out-of-frame junctions, or ambiguous translated residues. V3J clonotypes were defined as sequences sharing the same inferred V gene, J gene, and CDR3 amino acid sequence. Percentage overlap between repertoires was calculated by dividing the number of shared unique clonotypes by the size of the smaller repertoire. Three approaches were used to assess repertoire richness: RTK rarefaction, the Chao1 estimator, and Recon v2.1 estimates of unobserved clonotypes. Generation probabilities were computed with OLGA for all TCRbeta clonotypes obtained by the gDNA method from a few donors. TCRdb mirrors the immuneACCESS table, restricted to in-frame sequences. Some clones are absent from its copies; in checked studies, under half trace to an unresolved V gene, and the reason for the others is unknown. Clone size and V and J calls were adopted from that table, with D and trimming inferred from the DNA. Present in this sample are approximately 1.4 million clones, 95% to 99% of which were seen just once. Of the sample, roughly 0.4% is held by the ten largest clones.

Donors were healthy HIV-negative adults with no recently reported acute infections or vaccinations. Every donor was a Caucasian adult residing in Nashville, Tennessee, USA. Magnetic negative selection was used to enrich CD4+ T cells, after which naive cells were positively selected on CD45RA and the negative fraction became the memory subset. Blood was collected by leukapheresis, and PBMCs were isolated by Ficoll-Histopaque density gradient centrifugation and then cryopreserved in liquid nitrogen vapor phase. Analytical flow cytometry was used to check the purity and quantity of each magnetically sorted T cell population. Genomic DNA was isolated from each sorted fraction and quantified by UV absorbance on a Nanodrop 2000c. This entry is derived from a study of shared clonotypes between healthy human individuals (dated by TCRdb to about 2020). Turning to the overall study: Three men and a couple of women, aged 18 to 49 years, made up the cohort. Libraries were prepared and TCR repertoires were sequenced by different laboratories using diverse techniques, in order to increase sequencing depth and limit assay-specific biases. Blood TCR repertoires of a handful of healthy adults were deeply sequenced to estimate repertoire size and the extent of clonotype sharing between individuals. For each donor, CD4 naive and CD4 memory were each run on three plates, CD8 naive on two plates, and CD8 memory on one plate. Between about 0.9 and 10 billion PBMCs per donor were obtained by leukapheresis.

The study at large found these results: Pairwise subsampling indicated that sequencing depth was expected to affect the degree of clonotype sharing among donors. Clonotypes shared by all four sorted-subset donors showed higher generation probabilities than non-shared clonotypes. When a handful of donors were compared, the shared fraction of clonotypes was about 5.4% for naive CD4, about 4% for naive CD8, more than 2% for memory CD4, and 0.3% to 0.5% for memory CD8. Because the study included a small number of donors, the genetic and exposure-history diversity represented was limited. Incomplete sequencing was indicated by rarefaction of sorted-subset datasets, despite the large sequencing depth. Sampling was restricted to blood, and TCR repertoires in tissue are likely to differ from TCR repertoires in blood. Naive subsets generally had larger estimated clonotype richness than memory subsets did.

The germline V gene specifies SGHTA as CDR1 and FQGNSA as CDR2. The CDR3, from cysteine to phenylalanine, totals 13 residues. Kept here is only the CDR3 DNA, which spans 39 bases and is read in frame from base 1. Trimming costs V 5 bases and J 3 bases, and their ends lie 7 bases apart. This sequence was found in a man between 25 and 39 years old in good health. Sequenced input: naive CD4+ T cells sorted from blood. Taken with the paper, the label for cell subset or site translates to: CD45RA+ positively selected. The sequence joins TRBV7-2 to TRBJ2-2, with the identity of the D gene unclear. The base sequence is TGTGCCAGCAGCCGCCGAGACACCGGGGAGCTGTTTTTT. Its translation reads: CASSRRDTGELFF. Joined to the reference TRBV7-2 and TRBJ2-2 proteins, this CDR3 gives the full variable domain: GAGVSQSPSNKVTEKGKDVELRCDPISGHTALYWYRQSLGQGLEFLIYFQGNSAPDKSGLPSDRFSAERTGGSVSTLTIQRTQQEDSAVYLCASSRRDTGELFFGEGSRLTVL.